Each of the 27 T cell receptor beta chains below was sequenced from the same sample in a study of blood T cell repertoires in COVID-19. Data came from immunoSEQ multiplex PCR; TCRdb stores just in-frame clones and leaves some out. The sample holds approximately 390,000 clones, roughly 86% seen once. Sequences were obtained from PBMCs or T cells enriched from blood (not recorded which). These TCRs come from a woman aged 40 to 50 with acute COVID-19.

The CDR3 region has the DNA TGTGCCAGCTCCCCGACAGGGGGTAAGAATCAGCCCCAGCATTTT. Its translation is CASSPTGGKNQPQHF. The chain employs TRBV6-5 and TRBJ1-5, with 9 bases lining up with TRBD1. The CDR3 runs 15 residues. CDR1 and CDR2 (germline): MNHEY, SVGAGI. The junction had 9 bases not matched to a gene; V was cut back by 8 bases and J by 4 bases.

The rearrangement joins TRBV3-1 (or the pseudogene TRBV3-2) to TRBJ2-1; tentatively, D is TRBD2 (6 bases). V was clipped by 3 bases and J by 4 bases, with 22 bases between them. This CDR3 spans 18 amino acids. Germline CDR1 LGHDT, CDR2 YNNKEL (reference sequence). CDR3 loop: CASSQEGRRALGYNEQFF. DNA for the CDR3: TGTGCCAGCAGCCAGGAAGGTAGGAGGGCGCTGGGATACAATGAGCAGTTCTTC.

The genes are TRBV5-4 and TRBJ1-2; TRBD1 might be the D (6 bases). Germline CDR1 reads SGHNT; CDR2 reads YYREEE (reference sequence). CDR3 length equals 14 residues. V lost 3 bases to trimming and J lost 2 bases, with 11 bases between them. The CDR3 DNA is TGTGCCAGCAGCTCACAGGGTACAAACTATGGCTACACCTTC. Translation: CASSSQGTNYGYTF.

This clone has just one count. The chain is built from TRBV18 and TRBJ1-5; possible D gene TRBD1, 5 bases. Germline-derived CDR1 and CDR2 are KGHSH and LQKENI. The CDR3 contains 15 residues. V was trimmed by 3 bases and J by 0 bases, leaving 9 bases between them. CDR3 amino acids: CASSPTDYSNQPQHF. DNA of the CDR3: TGTGCCAGCTCACCGACAGATTATAGCAATCAGCCCCAGCATTTT.

The chain uses TRBV25-1 and TRBJ2-5, with D tentatively TRBD1 (6 bases). The germline V gene encodes CDR1 MGHDK and CDR2 SYGVNS. V was shortened by 4 bases and J by 1 base, with 10 bases between the two germline ends. The CDR3 covers 14 residues. The DNA of the CDR3 is TGTGCCAGCAGTGCGCCAGGGGCCCAAGAGACCCAGTACTTC. Encoded protein: CASSAPGAQETQYF.

This chain links TRBV29-1 with TRBJ1-3; 11 bases align to TRBD1. The germline V gene encodes CDR1 SQVTM and CDR2 ANQGSEA. V trimming: 5 bases; J trimming: 4 bases; junction bases outside the gene matches: 1. CDR3 length equals 13 residues. CDR3 in DNA: TGCAGCGTTCGGACAGGGGGCGGAAACACCATATATTTT. It encodes CSVRTGGGNTIYF.

There are a few counts of this clone. This rearrangement joins TRBV9 to TRBJ2-7, with 7 bases aligning to TRBD2. The CDR3 totals 15 residues. Losses at the gene ends were 4 bases for V and 4 bases for J; bases not matched to a gene: 11. Germline V gene sequence: CDR1 SGDLS, CDR2 YYNGEE. The CDR3 is CASSPGSSGDYEQYF. The CDR3, as DNA: TGTGCCAGCAGCCCAGGATCTAGCGGAGATTACGAGCAGTACTTC.

This chain joins TRBV13 and TRBJ1-2; D is possibly TRBD1 (6 bases). V lost 1 base and J lost 10, with 13 bases in between. Germline CDR1 PRHDT, CDR2 FYEKMQ (reference sequence). This CDR3 has 13 amino acids. CDR3 sequence (DNA): TGTGCCAGCAGCTTAGTAAGGGACACCAACTACACCTTC. It specifies CASSLVRDTNYTF.

The chain uses TRBV28 and TRBJ2-3, with TRBD2 identical over 7 bases. The V and J ends lost 4 bases and 1 base, in that order; junction bases with no gene match: 5. This CDR3 region has 15 residues. Germline CDR1 is MDHEN and CDR2 is SYDVKM. The CDR3 here is CASSSPGGGTDTQYF. CDR3 DNA sequence: TGTGCCAGCAGTTCCCCGGGGGGAGGCACAGATACGCAGTATTTT. Full variable domain (outside the CDR3, taken from reference TRBV28 and TRBJ2-3): DVKVTQSSRYLVKRTGEKVFLECVQDMDHENMFWYRQDPGLGLRLIYFSYDVKMKEKGDIPEGYSVSREKKERFSLILESASTNQTSMYLCASSSPGGGTDTQYFGPGTRLTVL.

CDR3 nucleotides: TGTGCCAGCAGCGGCGCCATGGACAGTGCCAACTATGGCTACACCTTC. This sequence encodes CASSGAMDSANYGYTF. This chain uses TRBV9 with TRBJ1-2; possibly TRBD1 for D (6 bases). CDR3 length: 16 amino acids. Germline V CDR1 and CDR2: SGDLS, YYNGEE. V lost 3 bases and J lost 2, with 17 bases in between.

V is TRBV18 and J is TRBJ2-1; 8 bases match TRBD2. The CDR3 consists of 11 residues. With V trimmed by 6 bases and J by 12 bases, 4 bases remained unmatched. The germline gives CDR1 KGHSH, CDR2 LQKENI. The CDR3 protein is CASSPGTRQFF. The CDR3 DNA follows: TGTGCCAGCTCCCCCGGGACTAGGCAGTTCTTC. The full variable domain, with the rest looked up from reference TRBV18 and TRBJ2-1, is NAGVMQNPRHLVRRRGQEARLRCSPMKGHSHVYWYRQLPEEGLKFMVYLQKENIIDESGMPKERFSAEFPKEGPSILRIQQVVRGDSAAYFCASSPGTRQFFGPGTRLTVL.

The chain recombines TRBV2 with TRBJ2-7, with D possibly being TRBD2 (6 bases). The CDR3 has 13 amino acids. Germline CDR1 and CDR2: SNHLY and FYNNEI. V gave up 0 bases and J gave up 6 bases, with 9 bases separating them. DNA for the CDR3: TGTGCCAGCAGTGAAGCGCGGGGTGGCGAGCAGTACTTC. Encoded protein: CASSEARGGEQYF.

This chain uses TRBV18 with TRBJ1-3; TRBD1 matches 9 bases. The V segment lost 3 bases and the J segment 4 bases; nucleotides outside the gene matches: 7. The CDR3 is 16 amino acids. Germline CDR1 and CDR2: KGHSH and LQKENI. The CDR3 sequence: CASSPQQGAPGNTIYF. Written as DNA, the CDR3 is TGTGCCAGCTCACCTCAACAGGGGGCGCCGGGAAACACCATATATTTT.

V usage is TRBV14 and J usage is TRBJ1-6, with D maybe TRBD1 (6 bases). There are 19 residues in the CDR3. The V and J ends lost 3 bases and 4 bases respectively, with 22 bases between them. The V gene's germline CDR1 is SGHDN and CDR2 FVKESK. For the CDR3, the DNA is TGTGCCAGCAGCCAGTATCGACCGGGACAAGCCCCTTATAATTCACCCCTCCACTTT. This translates into CASSQYRPGQAPYNSPLHF.

The rearrangement links TRBV7-9 to TRBJ2-5; D gene uncertain. CDR3 length equals 14 residues. The V gene lost 5 bases and the J gene lost 2 bases, with 12 bases spanning the gap. Per germline, CDR1 SEHNR and CDR2 FQNEAQ (reference sequence). The CDR3 is CASSEVPRQETQYF. The CDR3 bases are TGTGCCAGCAGCGAGGTCCCCCGTCAAGAGACCCAGTACTTC.

This clone was seen a handful of times. J is TRBJ1-2 and V is TRBV18; no definite D call. CDR3 length: 15 amino acids. Trimming shortened V by 3 bases and J by 0 bases, and 11 bases separated the two germline ends. The germline CDR1 and CDR2 sequences are KGHSH and LQKENI. In DNA form, the CDR3 reads TGTGCCAGCTCACCTCGGTCACCGGCTAACTATGGCTACACCTTC. It is translated as CASSPRSPANYGYTF.

J is TRBJ1-1 and V is TRBV29-1; D not certain. There are 12 residues in the CDR3. V gave up 2 bases and J gave up 3 bases, with 7 bases separating them. Germline CDR1 is SQVTM and CDR2 is ANQGSEA. The CDR3 sequence is CSVETGHTEAFF. CDR3 nucleotide sequence: TGCAGCGTTGAAACTGGGCACACTGAAGCTTTCTTT.

The chain is built from TRBV15 and TRBJ2-7; D not resolved. Trimming took off 4 bases at V and 3 bases at J, with 7 bases between the two ends. Germline CDR1 and CDR2: LNHNV and YYDKDF (reference sequence). This CDR3 is built from 12 residues. CDR3 in amino acids: CATSTVGYEQYF. CDR3 DNA sequence: TGTGCCACCAGCACGGTTGGCTACGAGCAGTACTTC.

J is TRBJ1-2 and V is TRBV7-9; D possibly corresponds to TRBD1 (5 bases). Trimming took off 7 bases at V and 3 bases at J, with 21 bases between the two ends. CDR1 and CDR2 (germline): SEHNR, FQNEAQ (reference sequence). This CDR3 spans 16 amino acids. The CDR3 sequence: CASTSSPTGAYYGYTF. CDR3 DNA sequence: TGTGCCAGCACCTCATCTCCCACAGGCGCATACTATGGCTACACCTTC.

The chain is built from TRBV19 and TRBJ2-5, with D tentatively TRBD1 (5 bases). The CDR3 runs to 13 residues. Trimming took 3 bases from V and 3 from J, leaving 8 bases between them. Per the germline V gene, CDR1 is LNHDA and CDR2 is SQIVND (reference sequence). The CDR3 DNA reads as TGTGCCAGTAGTATTGACAGTAAAGAGACCCAGTACTTC. This gives the protein CASSIDSKETQYF.

The V and J genes are TRBV15 and TRBJ1-1; TRBD1 is a possible D gene (5 bases). The CDR3 covers 13 residues. The V end was cut by 3 bases, the J end by 0 bases, with 5 bases between. CDR1 is LNHNV and CDR2 is YYDKDF in the germline V gene (reference sequence). CDR3 in DNA: TGTGCCACCAGCAGGGGGCTGAACACTGAAGCTTTCTTT. Its protein product is CATSRGLNTEAFF.

V gene TRBV7-9 combines with J gene TRBJ1-1, with a tentative D call TRBD1 (5 bases). Trimming stripped 5 bases from V and 3 bases from J, with 13 bases between. This CDR3 has 14 residues. Per germline, CDR1 SEHNR and CDR2 FQNEAQ (reference sequence). CDR3 region: CASSPIREDTEAFF. CDR3 DNA sequence: TGTGCCAGCAGCCCGATCAGGGAGGACACTGAAGCTTTCTTT.

The CDR3: CSASGTDSNQPQHF. CDR3 DNA sequence: TGCAGTGCTAGTGGGACAGACAGCAATCAGCCCCAGCATTTT. This chain links TRBV20-1 with TRBJ1-5; TRBD1 agrees at 7 bases. Germline values: CDR1 DFQATT, CDR2 SNEGSKA (reference sequence). The CDR3 is 14 amino acids. The V gene end was trimmed by 3 bases and the J gene end by 1 base; junction bases not matched to a gene: 3.

The chain employs TRBV5-6 and TRBJ2-7; maybe TRBD1 (6 bases). V lost 1 base and J lost 5, with 7 bases in between. Looked up from germline, CDR1 is SGHDT and CDR2 is YYEEEE. The CDR3 is 12 amino acids. The CDR3 DNA is TGTGCCAGCAGCTTGTACAGGGACGAGCAGTACTTC. This encodes CASSLYRDEQYF.

The genes are TRBV27 and TRBJ1-2; 7 bases fit TRBD1. Germline V CDR1 and CDR2: MNHEY, SMNVEV (reference sequence). The CDR3 loop spans 14 amino acids. The J segment lost 4 bases and the V segment lost 2 bases, leaving 4 bases of the junction unmatched. The CDR3 bases are TGTGCCAGCAGTTTAAGCCCAGGGGGCTATGGCTACACCTTC. Encoded protein: CASSLSPGGYGYTF.

The gene calls are TRBV7-9 and TRBJ1-3, with D maybe TRBD1 (5 bases). The CDR3 is 13 amino acids. Deletions cut 6 bases from V and 4 bases from J, with 10 bases between. The germline V gene encodes CDR1 SEHNR and CDR2 FQNEAQ (reference sequence). CDR3 in amino acids: CASSSNRGNTIYF. The CDR3 DNA reads as TGTGCCAGCAGTTCGAACAGGGGAAACACCATATATTTT. Together with reference TRBV7-9 and TRBJ1-3, the CDR3 gives the full variable domain: DTGVSQNPRHKITKRGQNVTFRCDPISEHNRLYWYRQTLGQGPEFLTYFQNEAQLEKSRLLSDRFSAERPKGSFSTLEIQRTEQGDSAMYLCASSSNRGNTIYFGEGSWLTVV.

J is TRBJ1-2 and V is TRBV12-3 or TRBV12-4; 9 bases align to TRBD1. The CDR3 covers 13 residues. V lost 5 bases, J lost 10 bases, and 8 bases stayed unmatched. CDR3 loop: CASSHSTGGDYTF. DNA for the CDR3: TGTGCCAGCAGTCATTCGACAGGGGGGGACTACACCTTC.